The 12 T cell receptor beta chains below all came from one sample that was sequenced in a study of cytomegalovirus exposure and HLA in healthy donors. PCR amplification relied on 60 Vbeta primers (plus 13 Jbeta primers). This table comes from immunoSEQ multiplex PCR, and its TCRdb copy is limited to in-frame clones, with some not included. The table has about 190,000 clones, 81% seen once; the top ten hold less than 4.5%. Material for sequencing was PBMCs. The receptors were gathered from a man in his fifties or sixties in good health and CMV-seronegative.

The chain joins TRBV7-9 to TRBJ1-4; weak D call: TRBD1 (6 bases). The CDR3 sequence is 15 residues long. Trimming took off 1 base at V and 4 bases at J, with 10 bases between the two ends. Germline V gene data show CDR1 as SEHNR and CDR2 as FQNEAQ (reference sequence). CDR3 bases: TGTGCCAGCAGCTTAGGTACAGGGAGTAATGAAAAACTGTTTTTT. Protein product: CASSLGTGSNEKLFF.

The genes are TRBV14 and TRBJ2-1, with 16 nucleotides matching TRBD2. Germline V gene sequence: CDR1 SGHDN, CDR2 FVKESK. V shed 3 bases and J 10 bases; nucleotides not matched to a gene: 6. The CDR3 spans 16 residues. The CDR3 reads CASSQTGTSGGGEQFF. CDR3 bases: TGTGCCAGCAGCCAGACCGGGACTAGCGGGGGGGGAGAGCAGTTCTTC.

The rearrangement links TRBV29-1 to TRBJ1-1; D is uncertain. Per the germline V gene, CDR1 is SQVTM and CDR2 is ANQGSEA. The V gene lost 4 bases and the J gene lost 0 bases, with 9 bases spanning the gap. The CDR3 covers 13 residues. CDR3 bases: TGCAGCGTTGTCGTGTCCCTGAACACTGAAGCTTTCTTT. Its protein product is CSVVVSLNTEAFF.

The chain carries TRBV2 and TRBJ1-6; the D gene is possibly TRBD1 (5 bases). The CDR3 spans 15 residues. CDR1 SNHLY and CDR2 FYNNEI come from the germline V gene. Trimming took off 4 bases at V and 11 bases at J, with 18 bases between the two ends. CDR3 nucleotide sequence: TGTGCCAGCAGTGGAGGTGCAGGGTATGCTACACCCCTCCACTTT. Its translation is CASSGGAGYATPLHF.

The chain couples TRBV6-1 to TRBJ2-1; no reliable D call. CDR3 length: 15 amino acids. Per the germline V gene, CDR1 is MNHNS and CDR2 is SASEGT. V shed 1 base and J shed 0 bases, with 7 bases lying between them. CDR3 region: CASSEESASYNEQFF. CDR3 bases: TGTGCCAGCAGTGAAGAGAGTGCCTCCTACAATGAGCAGTTCTTC.

This sequence joins TRBV13 and TRBJ2-3; no reliable D call. V was trimmed by 5 bases and J by 1 base, leaving 10 bases between them. The V gene's germline CDR1 is PRHDT and CDR2 FYEKMQ (reference sequence). The CDR3 is 14 amino acids. The CDR3 protein is CASSASLRTDTQYF. The CDR3 nucleotides are TGTGCCAGCAGCGCCTCCCTACGCACAGATACGCAGTATTTT.

The chain carries TRBV29-1 and TRBJ1-2, with D tentatively TRBD1 (6 bases). The germline V and J ends were trimmed by 7 bases and 2 bases, with 17 bases remaining between them. Germline values: CDR1 SQVTM, CDR2 ANQGSEA. The length of the CDR3 is 14 residues. The CDR3 nucleotides read TGCAGCGCGGGAACAGGGTTGGGAAACTATGGCTACACCTTC. It specifies CSAGTGLGNYGYTF.

CDR3 sequence reads: CASSLMGQGNQPQHF. CDR3 DNA sequence: TGTGCCAGCAGTCTTATGGGACAGGGTAATCAGCCCCAGCATTTT. The chain links TRBV27 to TRBJ1-5, with 9 bases aligning to TRBD1. CDR1 is MNHEY and CDR2 is SMNVEV in the germline V gene (reference sequence). V shed 5 bases and J 4 bases; nucleotides not matched to a gene: 6. The CDR3 loop spans 15 amino acids.

Regarding this clone: Relative to the germline gene, one junction end is altered; a read error may explain this. The chain uses TRBV7-9 and TRBJ1-1; TRBD1 aligns across 11 bases. Per the germline V gene, CDR1 is SEHNR and CDR2 is FQNEAQ (reference sequence). The CDR3 is made up of 18 amino acids. This chain's CDR3 is CSSSLSRNGQGASTEAFF. CDR3 DNA: TGTTCCAGCAGCTTGTCCAGAAACGGACAGGGGGCGAGTACTGAAGCTTTCTTT.

V usage is TRBV11-2 and J usage is TRBJ2-3, with TRBD1 matching over 8 bases. J lost 5 bases, V lost 5 bases, and 6 bases had no gene match. Germline V gives CDR1 SGHAT, CDR2 FQNNGV. The CDR3 loop spans 14 amino acids. The CDR3 protein is CASSLGQGIDTQYF. The CDR3 region has the DNA TGTGCCAGCAGCCTTGGACAGGGTATAGATACGCAGTATTTT. The full variable domain, rest sourced from reference TRBV11-2 and TRBJ2-3, is EAGVAQSPRYKIIEKRQSVAFWCNPISGHATLYWYQQILGQGPKLLIQFQNNGVVDDSQLPKDRFSAERLKGVDSTLKIQPAKLEDSAVYLCASSLGQGIDTQYFGPGTRLTVL.

The gene calls are TRBV15 and TRBJ2-1, with D tentatively TRBD2 (5 bases). There are 15 residues in the CDR3. Germline CDR1 and CDR2: LNHNV and YYDKDF (reference sequence). The germline V and J ends were trimmed by 3 bases and 7 bases, with 16 bases remaining between them. CDR3 DNA sequence: TGTGCCACCAGCAGTCGATTGGACTTCGGGAATGAGCAGTTCTTC. Translation gives CATSSRLDFGNEQFF.

A few counts support this clone. The chain has TRBV9 and TRBJ2-1; possible D gene TRBD2, 7 bases. The germline CDR1 and CDR2 sequences are SGDLS and YYNGEE. The CDR3 runs to 14 residues. Trimming stripped 0 bases from V and 10 bases from J, with 14 bases between. The CDR3 here is CASSVGGGAGEQFF. The CDR3 bases are TGTGCCAGCAGCGTAGGAGGGGGGGCAGGGGAGCAGTTCTTC.